This TCR beta chain emerged from a study of shared clonotypes between healthy human individuals. All donors were healthy HIV-negative adults lacking recent acute infections or vaccinations. Trimming removed 0 bases at V and 2 bases at J, with 8 bases between. Germline CDR1 is MNHNS and CDR2 is SASEGT. The CDR3 is made up of 14 amino acids. Unsorted PBMC replicate PCRs used about 310 ng DNA, 25,000 to 35,000 T cell genomes. The repertoire was sequenced with immunoSEQ multiplex PCR; TCRdb's copy has only in-frame clones and lacks some. The sample yields 450,000 to 500,000 clones, roughly 80% seen once. The receptor comes from a woman aged 40 to 50 in good health. Some clones in this sample may be carry-over from other donors' samples. Sequencing was done on a sample of PBMCs. The V and J genes are TRBV6-1 and TRBJ2-7; no firm D call. CDR3 sequence (DNA): TGTGCCAGCAGTGAAGCGCTTACTGCCTACGAGCAGTACTTC. Translation: CASSEALTAYEQYF.